The 23 T cell receptor beta chains below were found in one sample sequenced in a study of T cells in Graves' hyperthyroidism and ophthalmopathy. The TCR beta CDR3 regions underwent amplification using RNA transcripts as the source. First-round RT-PCR targeting the TCR CDR3 was performed with the HTBI primer set. MiXCR, applied by TCRdb to the multiplex PCR reads, yields one record per CDR3 protein. Of roughly 350,000 distinct CDR3 sequences in the sample, around 15% are singletons; the top ten hold roughly a fifth. The sequencing input was blood. These receptors all stem from a woman younger than 45 with Graves' ophthalmopathy.

V and J are TRBV28 and TRBJ1-2; D gene uncertain. CDR1 is MDHEN, CDR2 SYDVKM, per germline. V lost 6 bases and J lost 6, with 23 bases in between. The CDR3 sequence is 16 residues long. CDR3 sequence: CASRLGIALLADGYTF. The CDR3 DNA reads as TGTGCCAGCAGACTTGGGATAGCCCTCTTGGCTGATGGCTACACCTTC.

This clonotype was observed at least ten times. The chain employs TRBV20-1 and TRBJ1-5; TRBD1 might be the D (5 bases). With 0 bases removed from V and 6 bases from J, the gap between germline ends came to 12 bases. The CDR3 extends over 14 amino acids. Germline V lookup: CDR1 DFQATT, CDR2 SNEGSKA (reference sequence). The CDR3: CSARDPGGSQPQHF. The CDR3 DNA reads TGCAGTGCTAGAGATCCCGGGGGTAGTCAGCCCCAGCATTTT.

In this sample, this clonotype turned up many times. The CDR3 DNA sequence: TGCAGTGCTAGAGAACCTATAGCGGCGGGTAGGGTTTCTGGGGCCAACGTCCTGACTTTC. Residues: CSAREPIAAGRVSGANVLTF. The chain is built from TRBV20-1 and TRBJ2-6; maybe TRBD2 (6 bases). The ends were cut back, 0 bases at V and 1 base at J, with 22 bases in the middle. Per germline, CDR1 DFQATT and CDR2 SNEGSKA (reference sequence). The CDR3 runs 20 residues.

The table lists this clonotype with many counts. V gene TRBV28 combines with J gene TRBJ1-6; D unclear. Germline CDR1 and CDR2: MDHEN and SYDVKM. There are 11 residues in the CDR3. Trimming took 3 bases from V and 10 from J, leaving 4 bases between them. CDR3 amino acids: CASSLESPLHF. In DNA, the CDR3 is TGTGCCAGCAGTTTGGAATCACCCCTCCACTTT. The full variable domain, in which reference TRBV28 and TRBJ1-6 provide the parts outside the CDR3, is DVKVTQSSRYLVKRTGEKVFLECVQDMDHENMFWYRQDPGLGLRLIYFSYDVKMKEKGDIPEGYSVSREKKERFSLILESASTNQTSMYLCASSLESPLHFGNGTRLTVT.

This clonotype was found many times. The chain carries TRBV11-3 and TRBJ2-1, with D perhaps TRBD2 (6 bases). Germline values: CDR1 SGHNT, CDR2 YENEEA. The CDR3 spans 15 residues. The V gene lost 4 bases and the J gene lost 3 bases, with 13 bases spanning the gap. The CDR3 bases are TGTGCCAGCAGCTCGTTTAGACTAGACTACAATGAGCAGTTCTTC. It specifies CASSSFRLDYNEQFF.

Worth noting for this clonotype: The junction departs from germline at one end; a sequencing error may be responsible. The chain recombines TRBV5-1 with TRBJ2-1; 10 bases fit TRBD1. This CDR3 contains 16 residues. Germline CDR1 is SGHRS and CDR2 is YFSETQ. The CDR3 DNA reads TGTGCCAGCAGTATCGGTGGGGACAGGGGATACAATGAGCAGTTCTTC. Translating it yields CASSIGGDRGYNEQFF.

The chain is built from TRBV7-9 and TRBJ1-6, with D maybe TRBD1 (6 bases). Trimming removed 2 bases at V and 9 bases at J, with 14 bases between. The CDR3 is 15 residues long. Germline lookup yields CDR1 SEHNR and CDR2 FQNEAQ (reference sequence). The CDR3 DNA follows: TGTGCCAGCAGCTTACGGTCCAGGGGAATTTCACCCCTCCACTTT. It yields the protein CASSLRSRGISPLHF.

The V gene is TRBV7-3, the J gene TRBJ1-6; tentative D call: TRBD1 (6 bases). V shed 7 bases and J shed 9 bases, with 31 bases lying between them. This CDR3 is built from 19 residues. Germline V gives CDR1 SGHTA, CDR2 FQGTGA. DNA for the CDR3: TGTGCCAGCACCCCTCTTGCCACGCTGATTGGGGGGGCCGGTTCACCCCTCCACTTT. It codes for CASTPLATLIGGAGSPLHF.

This clonotype was seen ten or more times. The V gene is TRBV3-1, the J gene TRBJ1-3; D unresolved. The CDR3 has 12 amino acids. V was cut by 7 bases and J by 0 bases, with 4 bases left in between. Germline V gives CDR1 LGHDT, CDR2 YNNKEL (reference sequence). CDR3 residues: CASTVSGNTIYF. CDR3 bases: TGTGCCAGCACGGTCTCTGGAAACACCATATATTTT.

There are a few counts of this clonotype. The rearrangement links TRBV5-1 to TRBJ2-5, with D hard to call. In germline, CDR1 is SGHRS, CDR2 YFSETQ. The CDR3 consists of 13 residues. Trimming left V 1 base short and J 9 bases short, with 13 bases between. CDR3 DNA: TGCGCCAGCAGCTTGAGACCAAGAGACGCCCAGTACTTC. Its translation: CASSLRPRDAQYF.

The chain uses TRBV7-9 and TRBJ1-1; D is unresolved. The length of the CDR3 is 13 residues. From germline, CDR1 is SEHNR and CDR2 FQNEAQ (reference sequence). V gave up 4 bases and J gave up 1 base, with 7 bases separating them. CDR3 residues: CASSYHGNTEAFF. The CDR3 DNA is TGTGCCAGCAGCTATCACGGGAACACTGAAGCTTTCTTT. Together with reference TRBV7-9 and TRBJ1-1, the CDR3 gives the full variable domain: DTGVSQNPRHKITKRGQNVTFRCDPISEHNRLYWYRQTLGQGPEFLTYFQNEAQLEKSRLLSDRFSAERPKGSFSTLEIQRTEQGDSAMYLCASSYHGNTEAFFGQGTRLTVV.

Details on this clonotype: Just one base apart from a much larger clone, this may be a read error. The rearrangement joins TRBV6-2 or TRBV6-3 to TRBJ1-4; no clear D gene. The CDR3 loop spans 12 amino acids. Germline CDR1 MNHEY, CDR2 SVGEGT. The CDR3 protein is CASLEVNENLFF. In nucleotides, the CDR3 is TGTGCCAGCCTTGAAGTTAATGAAAATCTGTTTTTT.

This clonotype was seen at least ten times. This chain joins TRBV20-1 and TRBJ2-1; 11 bases are a match to TRBD2. Germline loops: CDR1 DFQATT, CDR2 SNEGSKA (reference sequence). V lost 5 bases and J lost 4; bases outside the gene matches: 7. This CDR3 spans 15 amino acids. CDR3 bases: TGCAGTGCTCCCCCCGGGACTAGCGGATACAATGAGCAGTTCTTC. Residues: CSAPPGTSGYNEQFF.

This clonotype has more than one count but fewer than ten. The V call is TRBV4-1, the J call TRBJ1-5; TRBD1 matches 7 bases. Trimming at V came to 0 bases and at J to 3 bases, leaving 11 bases not matched to a gene. Per the germline V gene, CDR1 is MGHRA and CDR2 is YSYEKL. The CDR3 is 18 residues long. In DNA form, the CDR3 reads TGCGCCAGCAGCCAAGATTGGACAGGTTATTCTGACAATCAGCCCCAGCATTTT. Protein sequence: CASSQDWTGYSDNQPQHF.

This clonotype occurred many times. This chain joins TRBV5-6 and TRBJ2-3; D may be TRBD1 (5 bases). From germline, CDR1 is SGHDT and CDR2 YYEEEE. Trimming stripped 4 bases from V and 5 bases from J, with 11 bases between. The CDR3 spans 13 residues. The CDR3 nucleotides read TGTGCCAGCAGCCCTGCACAGGAAGATACGCAGTATTTT. This sequence encodes CASSPAQEDTQYF. The whole variable domain, remainder taken from reference TRBV5-6 and TRBJ2-3, is DAGVTQSPTHLIKTRGQQVTLRCSPKSGHDTVSWYQQALGQGPQFIFQYYEEEERQRGNFPDRFSGHQFPNYSSELNVNALLLGDSALYLCASSPAQEDTQYFGPGTRLTVL.

This clonotype has at least ten counts. The chain carries TRBV2 and TRBJ2-7; 8 bases agree with TRBD1. Germline values: CDR1 SNHLY, CDR2 FYNNEI. J lost 3 bases, V lost 6 bases, and 10 bases had no gene match. This CDR3 has 15 amino acids. CDR3 sequence: CASSATGRGRYEQYF. The CDR3 DNA follows: TGTGCCAGCAGCGCCACGGGCAGGGGGCGCTACGAGCAGTACTTC.

This clonotype came up a few times. V usage is TRBV28 and J usage is TRBJ2-2; no reliable D call. V was cut by 9 bases and J by 7 bases, with 15 bases left in between. The V gene's germline CDR1 is MDHEN and CDR2 SYDVKM. The CDR3 spans 13 residues. CDR3 loop: CASNRRSIGELFF. The CDR3 coding sequence is TGTGCCAGTAATCGGAGAAGCATCGGGGAGCTGTTTTTT.

The chain employs TRBV7-3 and TRBJ2-7; TRBD1 or TRBD2 may be the D gene (5 bases each). This CDR3 comprises 15 residues. Germline V lookup: CDR1 SGHTA, CDR2 FQGTGA. Trimming cost V 0 bases and J 3 bases, with 12 bases left between them. The CDR3 nucleotides read TGTGCCAGCAGCTTAACGTCCGGGACGGGCTACGAGCAGTACTTC. It encodes CASSLTSGTGYEQYF.

This clonotype was seen ten or more times. This chain connects TRBV5-1 to TRBJ2-2; TRBD1 might be the D (6 bases). The germline V and J ends were trimmed by 2 bases and 3 bases, with 11 bases remaining between them. The germline V gene has CDR1 SGHRS and CDR2 YFSETQ. CDR3 length: 15 amino acids. CDR3 DNA: TGCGCCAGCAGCTTTGCAGGGGCTGACACCGGGGAGCTGTTTTTT. Translating gives CASSFAGADTGELFF.

This clonotype has ten or more counts. The chain recombines TRBV6-5 with TRBJ2-3, with a tentative D call TRBD1 (5 bases). This CDR3 is built from 16 residues. Per germline, CDR1 MNHEY and CDR2 SVGAGI. The germline V and J ends were trimmed by 0 bases and 4 bases, with 14 bases remaining between them. The CDR3 sequence: CASSYSFQGGSDTQYF. CDR3 nucleotide sequence: TGTGCCAGCAGTTACTCGTTCCAGGGCGGATCAGATACGCAGTATTTT.

This clonotype was counted ten times or more. This chain joins TRBV7-9 and TRBJ2-5; perhaps TRBD2 as D (8 bases). Trimming stripped 3 bases from V and 3 bases from J, with 26 bases between. Germline V lookup: CDR1 SEHNR, CDR2 FQNEAQ (reference sequence). CDR3 length: 19 residues. CDR3 DNA: TGTGCCAGCAGCTTGACCGGGAGGGATTTGACAGGGAGGAAAGAGACCCAGTACTTC. This translates into CASSLTGRDLTGRKETQYF.

This clonotype appeared many times. V gene TRBV28 combines with J gene TRBJ1-3; D is uncertain. Trimming took off 2 bases at V and 2 bases at J, with 10 bases between the two ends. Germline CDR1 reads MDHEN; CDR2 reads SYDVKM. This CDR3 is built from 15 residues. The CDR3 reads CASSLVGKTGNTIYF. The CDR3 DNA reads as TGTGCCAGCAGTTTAGTTGGAAAAACTGGAAACACCATATATTTT.

At least ten counts were recorded for this clonotype. This chain uses TRBV2 with TRBJ2-6; 8 positions match TRBD1. With V trimmed by 3 bases and J by 0 bases, 7 bases remained unmatched. CDR3 length: 18 residues. CDR1 is SNHLY and CDR2 is FYNNEI in the germline V gene. DNA for the CDR3: TGTGCCAGCAGTGACCCAAGACAGGGGCACTCTGGGGCCAACGTCCTGACTTTC. Its protein is CASSDPRQGHSGANVLTF.